Presented here are 7 T cell receptor beta chains from one specimen sequenced in a study of vaccination and CD4 T cells after COVID-19 (dated by TCRdb to the early 2020s). The label giving this sample's treatment or condition can be read as: roughly ten-day PBMC culture with coronavirus spike peptide pools or control peptides (ViraFEST assay). Library creation used PCR. TCRdb records Illumina iSeq 100 as the sequencer. DNA from cultured CD4+ T cells underwent TCR sequencing with the Oncomine TCR Beta short-read assay at the Johns Hopkins FTIC core. The raw public data were reprocessed by TCRdb itself: fastp quality trimming at Q25, MiXCR clonotype calling, in-frame beta chains only. Each entry is one CDR3 protein sequence, shown with its most common DNA and genes. The sample contains approximately 13,000 distinct CDR3 sequences, about 47% of them found a single time. The ten largest account for 15% to 20% of the sample.

What these receptors recognize is not known. The sample comprised CD4+ T cells from blood, cultured in vitro. These receptors were taken from a human donor who had recovered from COVID-19.

The V gene is TRBV25-1, the J gene TRBJ2-7, with 9 bases fitting TRBD1. CDR3 length: 16 residues. V lost 8 bases and J lost 3; bases outside the gene matches: 14. The germline V gene has CDR1 MGHDK and CDR2 SYGVNS. CDR3 amino acids: CASPRIGRDRDYEQYF. The DNA of the CDR3 is TGTGCCAGCCCCCGAATAGGGCGGGACAGGGACTACGAGCAGTACTTC.

The V and J genes are TRBV7-2 and TRBJ1-4, with D hard to call. This CDR3 comprises 15 residues. Trimming took 5 bases from V and 8 from J, leaving 18 bases between them. Germline V gene lookup returns CDR1 SGHTA and CDR2 FQGNSA. Written as DNA, the CDR3 is TGTGCCAGCAGCCTAAACGCCGCCGACTGGGAAAAACTGTTTTTT. This translates into CASSLNAADWEKLFF.

This clonotype has a handful of counts. The gene calls are TRBV24-1 and TRBJ2-3; TRBD2 aligns across 9 bases. The germline V gene encodes CDR1 KGHDR and CDR2 SFDVKD. This CDR3 spans 16 amino acids. V dropped 6 bases and J dropped 6; count of bases not matched to a gene: 12. The chain's CDR3 is CATSPRVAGVGDTQYF. CDR3 in DNA: TGTGCCACCAGTCCCAGGGTAGCGGGAGTGGGTGATACGCAGTATTTT.

Only a few counts were recorded for this clonotype. This chain links TRBV20-1 with TRBJ2-5, with a weak D call TRBD1 (7 bases). Trimming left V 1 base short and J 2 bases short, with 17 bases between. Germline V gene lookup returns CDR1 DFQATT and CDR2 SNEGSKA (reference sequence). CDR3 length: 16 amino acids. Written as DNA, the CDR3 is TGCAGTGCTAGAGTCCCAGGGGGAGCGGGTCAAGAGACCCAGTACTTC. Protein product: CSARVPGGAGQETQYF.

This chain joins TRBV30 and TRBJ1-2; TRBD1 aligns across 8 bases. This CDR3 contains 13 residues. CDR1 and CDR2 from the germline V gene are GTSNPN and SVGIG (reference sequence). The trim removed 3 bases at V and 3 bases at J, leaving 3 bases unmatched. CDR3 sequence: CAWSGQGDYGYTF. The CDR3 nucleotides read TGTGCCTGGAGCGGACAGGGCGACTATGGCTACACCTTC.

The chain has TRBV19 and TRBJ2-1; 14 bases align to TRBD2. Per the germline V gene, CDR1 is LNHDA and CDR2 is SQIVND (reference sequence). The CDR3 length is 16 residues. V lost 4 bases, J lost 10 bases, and 9 bases stayed unmatched. This chain's CDR3 is CASSTPGLAGEREQFF. CDR3 DNA sequence: TGTGCCAGTAGTACCCCGGGACTAGCGGGAGAACGGGAGCAGTTCTTC.

A few counts support this clonotype. The genes are TRBV6-4 and TRBJ2-1, with 8 nucleotides matching TRBD2. V was clipped by 0 bases and J by 8 bases; unmatched bases: 6. The CDR3 runs to 15 residues. The germline V gene encodes CDR1 MRHNA and CDR2 SNTAGT. CDR3 amino acids: CASSDSAGGMDEQFF. In DNA form, the CDR3 reads TGTGCCAGCAGTGACTCGGCGGGAGGTATGGATGAGCAGTTCTTC.